The TCR beta chain described here comes from a study of molecular identifiers for immune sequencing clone quantification. Study results and limitations: Clones above 20 RNA copies contained over 97% of effector molecules but under 1% of naive ones.

This clonotype was observed at least ten times. Its antigen is unidentified. The germline V gene has CDR1 MNHNS and CDR2 SASEGT. Trimming left V 7 bases short and J 11 bases short, with 13 bases between. The CDR3 covers 11 residues. TCRdb called the PCR reads again in MiXCR, with one record for every CDR3 protein. The table lists about 630,000 distinct CDR3 sequences, roughly 23% of them singletons, with 0.78% in the top ten. Sequencing input: naive CD8+ T cells from blood, with Jurkat cell RNA spiked in. As for subset: FACS-sorted CD8+CD4-CCR7+CD45RA+ naive T cells. This receptor was obtained from a human donor in good health. Some libraries in this study had Jurkat cell RNA spiked in. The chain carries TRBV6-1 and TRBJ2-3; D might be TRBD2 (6 bases). The CDR3 nucleotides read TGTGCCAGCATTGGACTACGGGGGCAGTATTTT. Translated: CASIGLRGQYF.